This TCR beta chain was captured in a study of long-term antiretroviral therapy in people with HIV. All donors provided no fewer than one pre-ART and no fewer than two post-ART PBMC samples. People in the study who had HIV all got their treatment in the United States. Each sample contained about 0.85-11 million cryopreserved PBMC, thawed before DNA extraction. immunoSEQ v3.0 was run at survey level. The protocol was immunoSEQ multiplex PCR, while the TCRdb copy is restricted to in-frame clones and leaves out a portion. The sample records 35,000 or so clones, roughly 85% being singletons. Sequenced material: unsorted PBMCs, taken roughly 2.9 years before starting antiretroviral therapy. The receptor was derived from a woman younger than 45 with HIV.

The CDR3 DNA is TGTGCCACCAGCCAAAGAGGGGGGGGACTACGTCAGCCCCAGCATTTT. This translates into CATSQRGGGLRQPQHF. The J gene is TRBJ1-5, the V gene TRBV15, with a possible D match to TRBD1 (6 bases). Germline V gene sequence: CDR1 LNHNV, CDR2 YYDKDF (reference sequence). The CDR3 is made up of 16 amino acids. Trimming removed 5 bases from V and 6 bases from J, with 20 bases in between.